This TCR beta chain was profiled in a study of cytomegalovirus exposure and HLA in healthy donors. Study information: Within an early data release were about 85 million unique TCRs drawn from HLA-typed donors. Of approximately 400 genotyped donors, about 80% clustered with self-reported Caucasian donors.

As concerns this clone: Antigen: not known.

Study observations and caveats: Several of the most significant clusters appeared, in a later analysis, to be linked to common viral pathogens.

Germline assignment: CDR1 MRHNA and CDR2 SNTAGT. This CDR3 spans 15 amino acids. V gave up 2 bases and J gave up 4 bases; unmatched junction bases: 5. The primer mix had 60 Vbeta and 13 Jbeta primers. Repertoires were generated with immunoSEQ multiplex PCR, while TCRdb's copy carries only in-frame clones and drops some. The data hold roughly 190,000 clones, with around nine tenths observed a single time. The rearrangement uses TRBV6-4 and TRBJ2-1; 7 positions match TRBD2. The origin of this receptor is a woman aged 18-30 years in good health and CMV-seronegative. Sequenced material: PBMCs. The CDR3: CASSDRAGDYNEQFF. The CDR3 DNA reads TGTGCCAGCAGTGACAGGGCGGGGGATTACAATGAGCAGTTCTTC.